Below, one T cell receptor beta chain is given with its context. Its antigen remains unidentified. This record comes from a study of CD8 T cells in ankylosing spondylitis. Whole-study findings and limits: Significant enrichment of disease-linked clones was reportedly seen in matched ankylosing spondylitis synovial fluid. A TCR beta motif made of 7 to 9 highly homologous variants seemed typical of ankylosing spondylitis blood.

Losses at the gene ends were 8 bases for V and 4 bases for J; bases not matched to a gene: 2. The CDR3 is 11 residues long. The V gene's germline CDR1 is SGHDN and CDR2 FVKESK. TCRdb redid the calling of the 5' RACE reads with MiXCR, one entry per CDR3 protein. The sample consists of around 770,000 distinct CDR3 sequences, approximately 12% of them appearing once. V gene TRBV14 combines with J gene TRBJ2-7, with 7 bases fitting TRBD1. Sequenced sample: blood, either unsorted or a sorted T cell fraction (not recorded which). This receptor was identified in a male donor with ankylosing spondylitis. The CDR3 here is CASGGQYEQYF. As DNA, the CDR3 is TGTGCCAGCGGGGGACAGTACGAGCAGTACTTC.